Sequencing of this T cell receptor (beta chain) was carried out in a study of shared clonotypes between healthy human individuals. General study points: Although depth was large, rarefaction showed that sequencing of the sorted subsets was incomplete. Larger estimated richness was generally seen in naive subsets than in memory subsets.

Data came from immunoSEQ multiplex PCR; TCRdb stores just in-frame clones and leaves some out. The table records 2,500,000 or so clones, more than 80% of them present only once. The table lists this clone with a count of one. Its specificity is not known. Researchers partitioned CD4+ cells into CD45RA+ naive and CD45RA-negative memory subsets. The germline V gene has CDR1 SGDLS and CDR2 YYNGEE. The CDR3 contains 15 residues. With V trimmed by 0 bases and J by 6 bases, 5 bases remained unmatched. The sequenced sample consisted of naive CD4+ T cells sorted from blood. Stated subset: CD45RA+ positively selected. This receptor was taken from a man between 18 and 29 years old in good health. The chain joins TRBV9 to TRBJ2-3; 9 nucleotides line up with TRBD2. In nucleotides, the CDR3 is TGTGCCAGCAGCGTAGATCTAGCGGGGAGGGATACGCAGTATTTT. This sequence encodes CASSVDLAGRDTQYF.